This T cell receptor beta chain was sequenced for a study of beta chain features in type 1 diabetes. Germline V gene lookup returns CDR1 LNHDA and CDR2 SQIVND (reference sequence). The germline V and J ends were trimmed by 7 bases and 3 bases, with 12 bases remaining between them. This CDR3 contains 13 residues. Every isolated RNA sample was fully reverse transcribed, so sequencing captured expressed TCRB transcripts. The data were produced by immunoSEQ multiplex PCR, yet TCRdb's version contains in-frame clones alone and is incomplete. The sample carries under 150,000 clones, nearly 50% recorded once.

Sequencing was done on a sample of Tregs from blood. The TCR was taken from a man younger than 30 in good health. This sequence joins TRBV19 and TRBJ2-5, with TRBD2 as a possible D gene (7 bases). CDR3 sequence (DNA): TGTGCCAGTAAAGGGGGGGCGGAAGAGACCCAGTACTTC. This sequence encodes CASKGGAEETQYF.